This T cell receptor (beta chain) derives from a study of CD8 T cells in ankylosing spondylitis. There are many counts of this clonotype. Antigen unknown. General observations from the study: Peripheral blood held disease-linked clones only at relatively low frequency, and these were CD8+. Matched ankylosing spondylitis synovial fluid reportedly contained a significantly enriched population of disease-linked clones. Blood of patients with ankylosing spondylitis appeared to be characterized by a TCR beta motif of several highly homologous variants.

Quantitative 5'-RACE with molecular barcodes produced the TCR beta libraries. Each CDR3 protein gets one entry after TCRdb re-called the 5' RACE reads with MiXCR. The data hold around 480,000 distinct CDR3 sequences, with roughly 18% observed a single time. This CDR3 has 15 residues. V was clipped by 8 bases and J by 0 bases; unmatched bases: 4. In germline, CDR1 is SQVTM, CDR2 ANQGSEA. The TCR was taken from a male donor with ankylosing spondylitis. Input material: blood, either unsorted or a sorted T cell fraction (not recorded which). J is TRBJ2-5 and V is TRBV29-1; TRBD2 matches 15 bases. CDR3 coding DNA: TGCAGCTCTGGACTAGCGGGAGGGTACCAAGAGACCCAGTACTTC. Amino acids: CSSGLAGGYQETQYF.